One and the same sample provided the 2 T cell receptor beta chains below, sequenced in a study of beta chain features in type 1 diabetes. What was sequenced were expressed TCRB transcripts, since all of the isolated RNA had been reverse transcribed. Sequenced by immunoSEQ multiplex PCR; TCRdb stores in-frame clones only, minus some. The data contain about 52,000 clones, roughly 40% of them seen just once; the ten biggest clones take up about 1.5%. Study-level findings and limits: Moderate yet significant TCRB CDR3 shortening was seen in Type 1 diabetes patients in all four CD4+ subsets.

No cognate antigen is known for these TCRs. Input material: Tregs from blood. All receptors derive from a man aged 25-45 years with type 1 diabetes.

V gene TRBV6-5 combines with J gene TRBJ2-5, with D perhaps matching TRBD2 (5 bases). CDR3 size: 13 residues. Trimming shortened V by 7 bases and J by 3 bases, and 12 bases separated the two germline ends. Germline V lookup: CDR1 MNHEY, CDR2 SVGAGI. The CDR3 protein is CASNGVQEETQYF. The DNA of the CDR3 is TGTGCCAGCAACGGGGTTCAAGAAGAGACCCAGTACTTC.

The chain combines TRBV5-1 with TRBJ2-2; 8 bases align to TRBD1. The CDR3 length is 15 residues. The J segment lost 4 bases and the V segment lost 4 bases, leaving 6 bases of the junction unmatched. Per the germline V gene, CDR1 is SGHRS and CDR2 is YFSETQ. The CDR3 region has the DNA TGCGCCAGCAGCCGGACCCAGGGGGCCACCGGGGAGCTGTTTTTT. As protein: CASSRTQGATGELFF.